These 25 T cell receptor beta chains share one sample of origin, sequenced in a study of identical twins. TCRdb reanalysed the 5' RACE reads using MiXCR and keeps one entry per CDR3 protein. The top ten clones hold about 1.5% of a sample with approximately 680,000 distinct CDR3 sequences, just over 7% of them seen once. These data are also associated with another study on yellow fever vaccine responses in identical twins.

The sequenced material came from PBMCs. Every receptor here comes from a woman aged 18-29 years in good health.

The rearrangement uses TRBV6-1 and TRBJ2-6; D unresolved. Between the trimmed V and J ends, which lost 3 bases and 0 bases, there was a span of 12 bases. The CDR3 sequence is 17 residues long. Germline V gene data show CDR1 as MNHNS and CDR2 as SASEGT. The CDR3, as DNA: TGTGCCAGCAGTGATGGTGGGTACTACTCTGGGGCCAACGTCCTGACTTTC. Protein sequence: CASSDGGYYSGANVLTF.

The sample holds a few counts of this clonotype. The V gene is TRBV6-5, the J gene TRBJ2-7, with 9 bases fitting TRBD2. The germline gives CDR1 MNHEY, CDR2 SVGAGI. After removal of 0 bases from V and 3 bases from J, the junction contained 3 bases not matched to a gene. The CDR3 totals 15 residues. The CDR3 loop is CASSYSASGDYEQYF. The DNA of the CDR3 is TGTGCCAGCAGTTACTCGGCTAGCGGGGACTACGAGCAGTACTTC.

This chain links TRBV12-3 or TRBV12-4 with TRBJ2-3; TRBD1 aligns across 11 bases. V lost 3 bases to trimming and J lost 3 bases; unmatched junction nucleotides: 5. The CDR3 runs 16 residues. CDR3 in DNA: TGTGCCAGCAGTTTTTCCGGGACAGGGGGTACAGATACGCAGTATTTT. This codes for CASSFSGTGGTDTQYF.

This clonotype occurred many times. This rearrangement joins TRBV7-8 to TRBJ2-1, with D possibly being TRBD2 (6 bases). Looked up from germline, CDR1 is SGHVS and CDR2 is FQNEAQ. Trimming removed 9 bases at V and 3 bases at J, with 12 bases between. The CDR3 length is 13 residues. The CDR3 DNA is TGTGCCAGTACTAGGGACTTCTACAATGAGCAGTTCTTC. Encoded protein: CASTRDFYNEQFF. The entire variable domain, with the rest obtained from reference TRBV7-8 and TRBJ2-1, is as follows: GAGVSQSPRYKVAKRGQDVALRCDPISGHVSLFWYQQALGQGPEFLTYFQNEAQLDKSGLPSDRFFAERPEGSVSTLKIQRTQQEDSAVYLCASTRDFYNEQFFGPGTRLTVL.

This clonotype has a count of ten or more. This chain links TRBV27 with TRBJ2-5; the match to TRBD1 covers 11 bases. Unmatched junction bases numbered 5, after V lost 5 bases and J lost 3 bases. The germline V gene encodes CDR1 MNHEY and CDR2 SMNVEV (reference sequence). The CDR3 loop spans 15 amino acids. CDR3 sequence reads: CASSPRDRGEETQYF. The DNA for the CDR3 is TGTGCCAGCAGTCCCCGGGACAGGGGGGAAGAGACCCAGTACTTC.

This clonotype was seen at least ten times. The rearrangement joins TRBV5-6 to TRBJ1-6; no reliable D call. This CDR3 is built from 12 residues. Germline V lookup: CDR1 SGHDT, CDR2 YYEEEE. Trimming pared 4 bases from V and 6 bases from J, leaving 5 bases between. CDR3 DNA sequence: TGTGCCAGCAGCCGCCTTAATTCACCCCTCCACTTT. It codes for CASSRLNSPLHF.

The chain joins TRBV4-1 to TRBJ1-5, with unresolved D. V was cut by 0 bases and J by 1 base, with 7 bases left in between. CDR1 is MGHRA and CDR2 is YSYEKL in the germline V gene. The CDR3 runs 15 residues. The CDR3: CASSQDLVSNQPQHF. CDR3 coding DNA: TGCGCCAGCAGCCAAGATTTAGTCAGCAATCAGCCCCAGCATTTT.

This clonotype turned up a few times. The genes are TRBV18 and TRBJ2-6; D gene uncertain. CDR1 is KGHSH, CDR2 LQKENI, per germline. Trimming stripped 5 bases from V and 2 bases from J, with 10 bases between. This CDR3 has 15 residues. The CDR3 region has the DNA TGTGCCAGCTCAGCCGGGCCGACTGGGGCCAACGTCCTGACTTTC. Translating it yields CASSAGPTGANVLTF.

The chain combines TRBV28 with TRBJ2-7; TRBD1 agrees at 9 bases. Unmatched junction bases numbered 2, after V lost 2 bases and J lost 12 bases. The germline V gene has CDR1 MDHEN and CDR2 SYDVKM. This CDR3 region has 11 residues. DNA for the CDR3: TGTGCCAGCAGTTTAGGGGACAGGGTGTACGTC. It is translated as CASSLGDRVYV.

The rearrangement links TRBV15 to TRBJ2-3; D is perhaps TRBD1 (6 bases). The germline gives CDR1 LNHNV, CDR2 YYDKDF (reference sequence). Trimming left V 0 bases short and J 3 bases short, with 10 bases between. The CDR3 is made up of 15 amino acids. The CDR3 loop reads CATSRDPGVTDTQYF. The CDR3 nucleotides read TGTGCCACCAGCAGAGATCCAGGGGTAACAGATACGCAGTATTTT.

In its sample, this clonotype was seen many times. The chain joins TRBV29-1 to TRBJ1-2; D remains ambiguous. V lost 3 bases to trimming and J lost 4 bases, with 15 bases between them. The CDR3 sequence is 14 residues long. Germline V gives CDR1 SQVTM, CDR2 ANQGSEA. CDR3: CSVDPKIGAYGYTF. For the CDR3, the DNA is TGCAGCGTTGACCCGAAAATCGGAGCCTATGGCTACACCTTC. Full variable domain (rest looked up from reference TRBV29-1 and TRBJ1-2): SAVISQKPSRDICQRGTSLTIQCQVDSQVTMMFWYRQQPGQSLTLIATANQGSEATYESGFVIDKFPISRPNLTFSTLTVSNMSPEDSSIYLCSVDPKIGAYGYTFGSGTRLTVV.

As concerns this clonotype: Without the conserved terminal phenylalanine or tryptophan, this CDR3 likely stems from a read error. The chain recombines TRBV7-2 with TRBJ2-7; a weak D match, TRBD1 (6 bases). The CDR3 extends over 13 amino acids. The germline V gene encodes CDR1 SGHTA and CDR2 FQGNSA. Trimming pared 5 bases from V and 3 bases from J, leaving 11 bases between. The chain's CDR3 is CASSLRDNYEQYD. CDR3 DNA sequence: TGTGCCAGCAGCCTCCGGGACAACTACGAGCAGTACGAC.

The chain employs TRBV2 and TRBJ1-2; no firm D call. This CDR3 contains 14 residues. With 2 bases removed from V and 4 bases from J, the gap between germline ends came to 11 bases. Germline values: CDR1 SNHLY, CDR2 FYNNEI. DNA for the CDR3: TGTGCCAGCAGTGAAATGGCAGGAGTCTATGGCTACACCTTC. As protein: CASSEMAGVYGYTF.

CDR3 DNA: TGTGCCAGCTCACCATTTTCAGGGCCTAACACTGAAGCTTTCTTT. Protein sequence: CASSPFSGPNTEAFF. V and J are TRBV18 and TRBJ1-1; maybe TRBD1 (5 bases). CDR3 length equals 15 residues. CDR1 and CDR2 (germline): KGHSH, LQKENI. Between the trimmed V and J ends, which lost 2 bases and 2 bases, there was a span of 12 bases.

V is TRBV2 and J is TRBJ2-5; D is perhaps TRBD1 or TRBD2 (5 bases each). The length of the CDR3 is 12 residues. V lost 10 bases and J lost 0, with 9 bases in between. CDR1 and CDR2 (germline): SNHLY, FYNNEI. CDR3 residues: CANRRDQETQYF. In DNA, the CDR3 is TGTGCCAACAGGCGGGACCAAGAGACCCAGTACTTC.

This clonotype was picked up a small number of times. The J gene is TRBJ2-2, the V gene TRBV10-3; tentative D call: TRBD2 (5 bases). The CDR3 loop spans 16 amino acids. CDR1 ENHRY and CDR2 SYGVKD come from the germline V gene. Trimming removed 0 bases at V and 0 bases at J, with 8 bases between. CDR3 DNA sequence: TGTGCCATCAGTGAGTCCCTAGCCGCGAACACCGGGGAGCTGTTTTTT. Translating it yields CAISESLAANTGELFF.

This clonotype was recorded many times. The rearrangement joins TRBV2 to TRBJ1-2; no clear D gene. Germline lookup yields CDR1 SNHLY and CDR2 FYNNEI. The CDR3 is 11 amino acids. Trimming stripped 10 bases from V and 8 bases from J, with 14 bases between. The CDR3 region is CAIDAKLGYTF. The CDR3 DNA is TGTGCCATAGACGCTAAACTAGGCTACACCTTC.

This clonotype showed up many times. V gene TRBV10-3 combines with J gene TRBJ2-5; TRBD2 aligns across 7 bases. V trimming: 10 bases; J trimming: 1 base; junction bases outside the gene matches: 9. The CDR3 extends over 14 amino acids. Germline CDR1 and CDR2: ENHRY and SYGVKD. CDR3 coding DNA: TGTGCCACCAGAGCGGGGACGATCCAAGAGACCCAGTACTTC. Its translation: CATRAGTIQETQYF.

This clonotype was counted between two and nine times. This rearrangement joins TRBV29-1 to TRBJ2-1; TRBD2 matches at 10 bases. The CDR3 is made up of 18 amino acids. Germline loops: CDR1 SQVTM, CDR2 ANQGSEA. J gave up 3 bases and V 2 bases, and 13 bases lay outside the gene matches. The DNA for the CDR3 is TGCAGCGTTGAAAGGGGACTAGCGATGAGAAGGCTCTACAATGAGCAGTTCTTC. This translates into CSVERGLAMRRLYNEQFF.

The rearrangement joins TRBV6-2 or TRBV6-3 to TRBJ2-5, with 8 bases aligning to TRBD2. The CDR3 consists of 18 residues. The germline V gene has CDR1 MNHEY and CDR2 SVGEGT. Trimming cost V 6 bases and J 4 bases; bases outside gene matches: 19. Here the CDR3 reads CASSPNGPLKRESETQYF. The CDR3, as DNA: TGTGCCAGCAGCCCGAACGGTCCTCTTAAGCGGGAGTCAGAGACCCAGTACTTC.

This clonotype was observed a handful of times. This sequence joins TRBV11-1 and TRBJ1-3; 7 nucleotides match TRBD1. V gave up 3 bases and J gave up 3 bases; unmatched junction bases: 14. The CDR3 spans 18 residues. From germline, CDR1 is SGHAT and CDR2 FQDESV (reference sequence). This CDR3 is CASSFPRNRGEGGNTIYF. The CDR3 nucleotides are TGTGCCAGCAGCTTCCCTCGTAACAGGGGTGAAGGTGGAAACACCATATATTTT. Full variable domain (remainder filled in from reference TRBV11-1 and TRBJ1-3): EAEVAQSPRYKITEKSQAVAFWCDPISGHATLYWYRQILGQGPELLVQFQDESVVDDSQLPKDRFSAERLKGVDSTLKIQPAELGDSAMYLCASSFPRNRGEGGNTIYFGEGSWLTVV.

This clonotype has ten or more counts. The chain combines TRBV28 with TRBJ1-5; TRBD1 matches at 8 bases. V gave up 7 bases and J gave up 9 bases; unmatched junction bases: 17. CDR3 length equals 16 residues. Per germline, CDR1 MDHEN and CDR2 SYDVKM. The CDR3 spells CASNNPGQAFSRPQHF. Written as DNA, the CDR3 is TGTGCCAGCAATAACCCGGGACAGGCCTTCTCGAGGCCCCAGCATTTT.

This clonotype was seen many times. This chain links TRBV7-2 with TRBJ2-1; D may match TRBD1 or TRBD2 (5 bases each). Between the trimmed V and J ends, which lost 2 bases and 5 bases, there was a span of 16 bases. Germline CDR1 and CDR2: SGHTA and FQGNSA. CDR3 length: 16 residues. CDR3 nucleotides: TGTGCCAGCAGCTTATGGGCTGGGACGATCAACAATGAGCAGTTCTTC. This gives the protein CASSLWAGTINNEQFF.

The chain employs TRBV24-1 and TRBJ2-3; no clear D gene. Looked up from germline, CDR1 is KGHDR and CDR2 is SFDVKD. Trimming left V 5 bases short and J 4 bases short, with 9 bases between. The CDR3 is 13 amino acids. The CDR3 DNA sequence: TGTGCCACCAGTGCAGGAGTCCCAGATACGCAGTATTTT. Translating gives CATSAGVPDTQYF.

This clonotype has only a few counts. The gene calls are TRBV19 and TRBJ1-1, with D tentatively TRBD1 (5 bases). The CDR3 sequence is 14 residues long. Looked up from germline, CDR1 is LNHDA and CDR2 is SQIVND (reference sequence). With 2 bases removed from V and 5 bases from J, the gap between germline ends came to 12 bases. CDR3 sequence: CASSIKGFWTEAFF. In nucleotides, the CDR3 is TGTGCCAGTAGTATAAAGGGGTTCTGGACTGAAGCTTTCTTT.